The rows below give T cell receptor beta chains drawn from one sample of a study of cytomegalovirus exposure and HLA in healthy donors. The assay was immunoSEQ multiplex PCR, and TCRdb's table has in-frame clones only and misses some. This sample's clone table lists 140,000 to 150,000 clones. The sample consisted of PBMCs. These receptors were taken from a woman between 45 and 65 years old in good health and CMV-seronegative. Each CDR3 is given with its conserved first and last residue. A D gene is named only where the DNA matches it firmly.

j_call | d_call | v_call | cdr3_nt | cdr3_aa
TRBJ2-7 | TRBD1 | TRBV28 | TGTGCCAGCAGTCCATATCCGGGACAGGGCGTTTGGGAGCAGTACTTC | CASSPYPGQGVWEQYF
TRBJ2-7 | TRBD2 | TRBV5-1 | TGCGCCAGCAGCTTGGAGTCGGCGGGAGGGCTCGAGCAGTACTTC | CASSLESAGGLEQYF
TRBJ1-5 | TRBD1 | TRBV6-1 | TGTGCCAGCAGTGGAGACAGGGCGGTTGGGAGTCAGCCCCAGCATTTT | CASSGDRAVGSQPQHF
TRBJ2-1 | TRBD2 | TRBV18 | TGTGCCAGCTCCTATTCTAGCGGGAGAATGAATGAGCAGTTCTTC | CASSYSSGRMNEQFF
TRBJ2-7 | TRBD1 | TRBV28 | TGTGCCAGCAGTTTCCCACCTAGTTGGACAGGGAGGACCTACGAGCAGTACTTC | CASSFPPSWTGRTYEQYF
TRBJ2-1 | TRBD2 | TRBV7-9 | TGTGCCAGCAGCTTAGAGACCCTACTAGCGGCATACAATGAGCAGTTCTTC | CASSLETLLAAYNEQFF
TRBJ2-5 | . | TRBV7-2 | TGTGCCACCCTACCTGGGCCCAGTCAAGAGACCCAGTACTTC | CATLPGPSQETQYF
TRBJ2-3 | TRBD2 | TRBV9 | TGTGCCAGCAGCGTAGCTGGACTAGTGGCAGATACGCAGTATTTT | CASSVAGLVADTQYF
TRBJ2-1 | . | TRBV6-1 | TGTGCCAGCAGGGCCGGGACATGGTTGGCGGATGAGCAGTTCTTC | CASRAGTWLADEQFF
TRBJ1-4 | . | TRBV19 | TGTGCCAGTAGTATCAGTACAGCTCTAAATGAAAAACTGTTTTTT | CASSISTALNEKLFF